Below, one TCR beta chain is given with its context. Germline assignment: CDR1 SGHTA and CDR2 FQGNSA. This CDR3 region has 16 residues. V dropped 5 bases and J dropped 0 bases, with 13 bases sitting between them. The record originates from a study of cytomegalovirus exposure and HLA in healthy donors. Assay used: immunoSEQ multiplex PCR; TCRdb lists only in-frame clones, some missing. The sample has more than 250,000 clones, 87% seen once. The source of this sequence is a woman aged 30 to 39 in good health and CMV-seropositive. The chain carries TRBV7-2 and TRBJ2-2, with D uncertain. Material for sequencing was PBMCs. CDR3 DNA: TGTGCCAGCAGCCCACACCTGGAAGCGAACACCGGGGAGCTGTTTTTT. It specifies CASSPHLEANTGELFF.